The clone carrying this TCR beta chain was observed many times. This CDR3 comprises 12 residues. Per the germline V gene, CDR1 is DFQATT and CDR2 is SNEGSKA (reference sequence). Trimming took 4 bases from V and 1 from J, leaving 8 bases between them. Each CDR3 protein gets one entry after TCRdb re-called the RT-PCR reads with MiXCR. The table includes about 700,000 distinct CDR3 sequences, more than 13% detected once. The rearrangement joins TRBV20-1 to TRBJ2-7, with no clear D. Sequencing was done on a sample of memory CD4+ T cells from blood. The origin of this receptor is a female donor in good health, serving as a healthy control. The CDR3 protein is CSAKRQSYEQYF. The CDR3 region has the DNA TGCAGTGCTAAAAGACAATCCTACGAGCAGTACTTC.